The T cell receptor beta chain under discussion was sequenced for a study of regulatory T cells in long-lasting Graves disease. Overall study findings and caveats: Persistent disease preferred TRBV28, TRBJ1-2 and TRBJ2-5; new disease, TRBV20-1 and TRBJ2-1. Patients with persistent Graves' had lower TCR diversity than newly diagnosed patients. Patients with persistent disease shared some 2,900 public clonotypes, outpacing the approximately 970 shared by new patients.

The CDR3 has 15 residues. Germline V gene lookup returns CDR1 SGHVS and CDR2 FQNEAQ. The V gene lost 1 base and the J gene lost 0 bases, with 7 bases spanning the gap. Time point meaning: persistent/refractory GD, antithyroid drugs over 5 years with positive TRAb. The TCR library was made from RNA that had been extracted from PBMCs in TRIzol. This clonotype was found many times. What it recognizes is unknown. Researchers made TCR beta libraries by using iRepertoire HTBI primers and running Arm-PCR on CDR3 regions. A single record per CDR3 protein comes from TCRdb applying MiXCR to the multiplex PCR reads. The repertoire holds about 430,000 distinct CDR3 sequences, with over 20% as singletons.

The J gene is TRBJ1-3, the V gene TRBV7-8, with D possibly TRBD1 on 5 matching bases. This receptor was obtained from a female donor with Graves disease. The input for sequencing was peripheral blood mononuclear cells (PBMCs), taken when the disease was refractory, from a patient treated with antithyroid drugs. The CDR3 DNA reads as TGTGCCAGCAGCTTAGGGGGGGTCTCTGGAAACACCATATATTTT. Translated, it gives CASSLGGVSGNTIYF.